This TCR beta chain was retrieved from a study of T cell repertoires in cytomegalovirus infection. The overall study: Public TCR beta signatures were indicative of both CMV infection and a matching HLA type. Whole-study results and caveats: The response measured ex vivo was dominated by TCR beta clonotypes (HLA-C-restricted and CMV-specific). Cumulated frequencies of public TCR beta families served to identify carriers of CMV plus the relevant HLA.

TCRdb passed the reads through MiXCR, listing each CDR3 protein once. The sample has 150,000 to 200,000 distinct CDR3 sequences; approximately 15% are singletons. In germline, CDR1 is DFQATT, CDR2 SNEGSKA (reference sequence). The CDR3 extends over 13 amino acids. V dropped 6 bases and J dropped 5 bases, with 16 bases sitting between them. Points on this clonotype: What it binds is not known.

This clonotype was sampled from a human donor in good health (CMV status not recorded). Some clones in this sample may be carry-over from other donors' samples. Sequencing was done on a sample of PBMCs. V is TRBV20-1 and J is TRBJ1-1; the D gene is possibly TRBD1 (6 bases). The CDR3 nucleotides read TGCAGTGCCCGGACAGCCATGGGGACTGAAGCTTTCTTT. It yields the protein CSARTAMGTEAFF.